A single sample gave rise to the 32 T cell receptor beta chains below, sequenced in a study of cytomegalovirus exposure and HLA in healthy donors. The PCR ran on 60 Vbeta and 13 Jbeta primers. Data came from immunoSEQ multiplex PCR; TCRdb stores just in-frame clones and leaves some out. The table has under 200,000 clones, 75% to 90% seen once. Sequencing was done on a sample of PBMCs. These TCRs come from a man aged 35 to 55 in good health and CMV-seropositive.

The chain is built from TRBV28 and TRBJ2-5; D is unclear. The DNA end favors TRBJ2-7, so the J call may be wrong. CDR1 is MDHEN, CDR2 SYDVKM, per germline. There are 12 residues in the CDR3. The CDR3 sequence is CASKKENYEQYF. The CDR3 bases are TGTGCCAGCAAGAAAGAGAACTACGAGCAGTACTTC.

The chain has TRBV19 and TRBJ2-1, with 7 positions matching TRBD2. This CDR3 has 16 amino acids. The V segment lost 4 bases and the J segment 6 bases; nucleotides outside the gene matches: 12. Germline V gene data show CDR1 as LNHDA and CDR2 as SQIVND (reference sequence). CDR3 nucleotides: TGTGCCAGTAGTACCCACGGGGGGACCGTGGTCAATGAGCAGTTCTTC. Encoded protein: CASSTHGGTVVNEQFF.

The genes are TRBV6-6 and TRBJ1-1; 8 bases fit TRBD1. This CDR3 is 15 amino acids long. Unmatched junction bases numbered 8, after V lost 6 bases and J lost 2 bases. Germline V gene data show CDR1 as MNHNY and CDR2 as SVGAGI (reference sequence). This CDR3 reads CASSNPRGLNTEAFF. CDR3 coding DNA: TGTGCCAGCAGCAACCCCAGGGGGCTTAACACTGAAGCTTTCTTT.

The V and J genes are TRBV4-2 and TRBJ2-7, with 9 nucleotides matching TRBD1. This CDR3 region has 16 residues. Germline V lookup: CDR1 LGHNA, CDR2 YNFKEQ. V lost 0 bases and J lost 4; bases outside the gene matches: 7. Here the CDR3 reads CASSQEGDREGYEQYF. CDR3 DNA: TGTGCCAGCAGCCAAGAAGGGGACAGGGAGGGATACGAGCAGTACTTC.

The chain uses TRBV5-5 and TRBJ2-1; 10 bases are a match to TRBD1. Germline V lookup: CDR1 SGHKS, CDR2 YYEKEE (reference sequence). J gave up 0 bases and V 4 bases, and 7 bases lay outside the gene matches. The CDR3 extends over 17 amino acids. The CDR3 nucleotides read TGTGCCAGCAGCCTAAGACAGGGGGCGAGCTCCTACAATGAGCAGTTCTTC. It codes for CASSLRQGASSYNEQFF.

The V gene is TRBV19, the J gene TRBJ2-5; TRBD1 aligns across 10 bases. The germline V gene has CDR1 LNHDA and CDR2 SQIVND (reference sequence). The CDR3 spans 15 residues. Germline trimming cut 3 bases from V and 5 bases from J; bases unmatched to any gene: 6. The chain's CDR3 is CASSIGTGDRETQYF. The DNA of the CDR3 is TGTGCCAGTAGTATCGGGACAGGGGATCGGGAGACCCAGTACTTC.

The V call is TRBV7-3, the J call TRBJ2-1; TRBD2 aligns across 10 bases. This CDR3 has 15 residues. Per the germline V gene, CDR1 is SGHTA and CDR2 is FQGTGA. After removal of 4 bases from V and 4 bases from J, the junction contained 4 bases not matched to a gene. The CDR3 region is CASSSSGGDYNEQFF. CDR3 nucleotides: TGTGCCAGCAGCTCTAGCGGGGGTGATTACAATGAGCAGTTCTTC.

This chain joins TRBV7-9 and TRBJ2-7, with D hard to call. V was pared by 1 base and J by 2 bases, with 6 bases between. Germline V gives CDR1 SEHNR, CDR2 FQNEAQ (reference sequence). The CDR3 runs 13 residues. CDR3 amino acids: CASSLVGTYEQYF. The CDR3, as DNA: TGTGCCAGCAGCTTAGTGGGCACCTACGAGCAGTACTTC.

V usage is TRBV9 and J usage is TRBJ2-5; 9 bases map to TRBD2. This CDR3 region has 15 residues. V was pared by 3 bases and J by 4 bases, with 7 bases of the junction left unmatched. Germline lookup yields CDR1 SGDLS and CDR2 YYNGEE. CDR3 region: CASSERGGVLETQYF. In DNA form, the CDR3 reads TGTGCCAGCAGCGAGCGCGGGGGGGTTCTAGAGACCCAGTACTTC.

The CDR3 protein is CASSPAGMNTGELFF. The CDR3 DNA is TGTGCCAGCTCACCGGCAGGAATGAACACCGGGGAGCTGTTTTTT. The chain carries TRBV18 and TRBJ2-2; D not certain. The germline V gene encodes CDR1 KGHSH and CDR2 LQKENI. This CDR3 is built from 15 residues. Trimming cost V 3 bases and J 1 base, with 9 bases left between them.

This rearrangement joins TRBV4-3 to TRBJ2-7; the D is unclear. The CDR3 spans 13 residues. CDR1 LGHNA and CDR2 YSLEER come from the germline V gene. Trimming took off 0 bases at V and 6 bases at J, with 9 bases between the two ends. CDR3 amino acids: CASSQDPRSEQYF. The DNA for the CDR3 is TGCGCCAGCAGCCAAGATCCGAGGAGCGAGCAGTACTTC.

The rearrangement joins TRBV29-1 to TRBJ2-5, with D possibly being TRBD2 (6 bases). Germline V lookup: CDR1 SQVTM, CDR2 ANQGSEA. V was clipped by 4 bases and J by 3 bases, with 9 bases between them. CDR3 length: 12 amino acids. This CDR3 is CSVVGGEETQYF. CDR3 coding DNA: TGCAGCGTTGTGGGGGGAGAAGAGACCCAGTACTTC. The full variable domain, rest sourced from reference TRBV29-1 and TRBJ2-5, is SAVISQKPSRDICQRGTSLTIQCQVDSQVTMMFWYRQQPGQSLTLIATANQGSEATYESGFVIDKFPISRPNLTFSTLTVSNMSPEDSSIYLCSVVGGEETQYFGPGTRLLVL.

The rearrangement links TRBV27 to TRBJ2-7, with a possible D match to TRBD1 (6 bases). The CDR3 totals 12 residues. The V end lost 6 bases, the J end lost 6 bases, and 12 bases lay between the germline ends. Germline loops: CDR1 MNHEY, CDR2 SMNVEV (reference sequence). The CDR3 sequence: CASSSTGSEQYF. In nucleotides, the CDR3 is TGTGCCAGCAGCTCTACAGGGAGCGAGCAGTACTTC.

The chain employs TRBV5-8 and TRBJ2-4; no clear D. From germline, CDR1 is SGHTS and CDR2 YDEGEE. Trimming removed 0 bases at V and 4 bases at J, with 8 bases between. This CDR3 is 14 amino acids long. CDR3 in amino acids: CASSLALRKNIQYF. The CDR3 DNA is TGTGCCAGCAGCTTGGCCCTCCGGAAAAACATTCAGTACTTC.

This clone was detected only once. This chain connects TRBV28 to TRBJ2-3; 9 bases align to TRBD2. The germline V gene encodes CDR1 MDHEN and CDR2 SYDVKM. The CDR3 covers 15 residues. The V and J ends lost 3 bases and 3 bases, in that order; junction bases with no gene match: 4. The chain's CDR3 is CASSFGTSKTDTQYF. CDR3 coding DNA: TGTGCCAGCAGTTTTGGGACTAGCAAGACAGATACGCAGTATTTT.

This clone was counted a few times. The rearrangement uses TRBV5-5 and TRBJ1-3, with a tentative D call TRBD1 (6 bases). Trimming stripped 4 bases from V and 3 bases from J, with 11 bases between. The length of the CDR3 is 14 residues. Per the germline V gene, CDR1 is SGHKS and CDR2 is YYEKEE (reference sequence). The CDR3 spells CASSLQGIGNTIYF. The CDR3, as DNA: TGTGCCAGCAGCCTACAGGGAATTGGAAACACCATATATTTT.

The chain combines TRBV18 with TRBJ1-1; 8 bases align to TRBD1. CDR1 and CDR2 from the germline V gene are KGHSH and LQKENI. This CDR3 comprises 13 residues. V was clipped by 2 bases and J by 4 bases; unmatched bases: 0. In nucleotides, the CDR3 is TGTGCCAGCTCACCAGACAGGGGCACTGAAGCTTTCTTT. Translated, it gives CASSPDRGTEAFF.

This clone is a singleton in its sample. CDR3 in DNA: TGTGCCAGCAGCCAAGATGCGCGGGTGAACACTGAAGCTTTCTTT. Translating gives CASSQDARVNTEAFF. This chain links TRBV4-2 with TRBJ1-1; no reliable D call. Germline V lookup: CDR1 LGHNA, CDR2 YNFKEQ. The CDR3 runs to 15 residues. V lost 0 bases and J 0 bases, leaving 8 bases between the germline ends.

This chain uses TRBV19 with TRBJ2-5; tentative D call: TRBD1 (6 bases). The CDR3 contains 12 residues. Germline V gives CDR1 LNHDA, CDR2 SQIVND (reference sequence). The ends were cut back, 8 bases at V and 5 bases at J, with 12 bases in the middle. CDR3 region: CASSGQRETQYF. As DNA, the CDR3 is TGTGCCAGTTCCGGACAGCGGGAGACCCAGTACTTC. The full variable domain, with the rest looked up from reference TRBV19 and TRBJ2-5, is DGGITQSPKYLFRKEGQNVTLSCEQNLNHDAMYWYRQDPGQGLRLIYYSQIVNDFQKGDIAEGYSVSREKKESFPLTVTSAQKNPTAFYLCASSGQRETQYFGPGTRLLVL.

The chain carries TRBV5-1 and TRBJ1-1; no firm D call. The germline V gene has CDR1 SGHRS and CDR2 YFSETQ. This CDR3 comprises 13 residues. V dropped 5 bases and J dropped 1 base, with 9 bases sitting between them. CDR3 DNA sequence: TGCGCCAGCAGATCGGAGGCGAACACTGAAGCTTTCTTT. As protein: CASRSEANTEAFF.

The chain links TRBV7-2 to TRBJ2-1; tentative D call: TRBD2 (5 bases). The CDR3 covers 14 residues. Trimming took 1 base from V and 9 from J, leaving 13 bases between them. Germline V lookup: CDR1 SGHTA, CDR2 FQGNSA. CDR3 DNA sequence: TGTGCCAGCAGCTTAGGAAGCCCGGGGAGTGAGCAGTTCTTC. This encodes CASSLGSPGSEQFF.

This chain uses TRBV30 with TRBJ1-1; 7 positions match TRBD1. The CDR3 contains 16 residues. The trim removed 8 bases at V and 1 base at J, leaving 16 bases unmatched. Germline lookup yields CDR1 GTSNPN and CDR2 SVGIG (reference sequence). The CDR3 loop reads CAGLGGQPAPNTEAFF. In nucleotides, the CDR3 is TGTGCCGGGCTAGGGGGACAGCCTGCCCCGAACACTGAAGCTTTCTTT.

This chain connects TRBV27 to TRBJ1-2; 8 positions agree with TRBD1. CDR3 size: 15 residues. The ends lost 0 bases at V and 4 bases at J; junction bases unmatched: 4. Germline V gene data show CDR1 as MNHEY and CDR2 as SMNVEV (reference sequence). The CDR3 bases are TGTGCCAGCAGTTTATCGATGCAGGGGGCCTATGGCTACACCTTC. Protein product: CASSLSMQGAYGYTF.

CDR3 DNA sequence: TGCGCCAGCAGTAGAGCGGGAGACGACAATGAGCAGTTCTTC. It specifies CASSRAGDDNEQFF. V gene TRBV5-1 combines with J gene TRBJ2-1; 8 bases are a match to TRBD2. The V and J ends lost 5 bases and 5 bases, in that order; junction bases with no gene match: 6. The CDR3 loop spans 14 amino acids. CDR1 SGHRS and CDR2 YFSETQ come from the germline V gene.

The count of this clone is one. The gene calls are TRBV7-2 and TRBJ1-2; possibly TRBD1 for D (5 bases). V was cut by 5 bases and J by 13 bases, with 26 bases left in between. CDR3 length: 15 residues. Per germline, CDR1 SGHTA and CDR2 FQGNSA. The CDR3 nucleotides are TGTGCCAGCAGCGCCCAAGGAGGGGCCTACATTCTTCTCACCTTC. This gives the protein CASSAQGGAYILLTF.

Concerning this clone itself: The sample contains more than one DNA sequence encoding this CDR3. This chain connects TRBV9 to TRBJ2-7; 8 nucleotides line up with TRBD1. The ends lost 3 bases at V and 4 bases at J; junction bases unmatched: 9. The CDR3 runs 15 residues. Germline V gene data show CDR1 as SGDLS and CDR2 as YYNGEE. CDR3 loop: CASSASTGGGYEQYF. The CDR3 DNA follows: TGTGCCAGCAGCGCATCCACAGGGGGTGGGTACGAGCAGTACTTC. Using reference TRBV9 and TRBJ2-7 for the parts outside the CDR3, the full variable domain is DSGVTQTPKHLITATGQRVTLRCSPRSGDLSVYWYQQSLDQGLQFLIQYYNGEERAKGNILERFSAQQFPDLHSELNLSSLELGDSALYFCASSASTGGGYEQYFGPGTRLTVT.

The sample holds many counts of this clone. The chain joins TRBV6-1 to TRBJ1-2; D gene ambiguous. CDR1 and CDR2 from the germline V gene are MNHNS and SASEGT. Trimming removed 1 base at V and 8 bases at J, with 8 bases between. CDR3 length: 12 residues. CDR3 region: CASSEGLLGYTF. CDR3 in DNA: TGTGCCAGCAGTGAAGGGCTCCTGGGCTACACCTTC.

This clone was recorded only once. The rearrangement joins TRBV5-1 to TRBJ2-2; D perhaps matches TRBD2 (5 bases). V gave up 5 bases and J gave up 4 bases, with 12 bases separating them. CDR1 is SGHRS and CDR2 is YFSETQ in the germline V gene. This CDR3 spans 14 amino acids. As DNA, the CDR3 is TGCGCCAGCAGGGGAGCGGCGATCACCGGGGAGCTGTTTTTT. This sequence encodes CASRGAAITGELFF. Filled out from reference TRBV5-1 and TRBJ2-2, the complete variable domain reads KAGVTQTPRYLIKTRGQQVTLSCSPISGHRSVSWYQQTPGQGLQFLFEYFSETQRNKGNFPGRFSGRQFSNSRSEMNVSTLELGDSALYLCASRGAAITGELFFGEGSRLTVL.

The genes are TRBV9 and TRBJ1-2, with 7 bases that match TRBD1. V lost 1 base, J lost 4 bases, and 7 bases stayed unmatched. This CDR3 has 15 residues. Per germline, CDR1 SGDLS and CDR2 YYNGEE. This CDR3 reads CASSVRGHDLYGYTF. The CDR3 nucleotides are TGTGCCAGCAGCGTAAGGGGGCACGACCTCTATGGCTACACCTTC.

This clone was found once. The chain links TRBV5-8 to TRBJ2-2; weak D call: TRBD1 (5 bases). V shed 1 base and J shed 7 bases, with 17 bases lying between them. The CDR3 has 16 residues. Germline values: CDR1 SGHTS, CDR2 YDEGEE. For the CDR3, the DNA is TGTGCCAGCAGCTTGTCTTTCGGCAGGGTCGGCGGGGAGCTGTTTTTT. Translation: CASSLSFGRVGGELFF. Full variable domain (outside the CDR3, taken from reference TRBV5-8 and TRBJ2-2): EAGVTQSPTHLIKTRGQQATLRCSPISGHTSVYWYQQALGLGLQFLLWYDEGEERNRGNFPPRFSGRQFPNYSSELNVNALELEDSALYLCASSLSFGRVGGELFFGEGSRLTVL.

This clone was recorded only once. The V and J genes are TRBV9 and TRBJ2-5, with TRBD2 identical over 11 bases. This CDR3 has 15 amino acids. Germline lookup yields CDR1 SGDLS and CDR2 YYNGEE. J was trimmed by 5 bases and V by 5 bases; bases with no gene match: 8. The CDR3 DNA follows: TGTGCCAGCAGTGATTTAGCGGGGGGGGGTGAGACCCAGTACTTC. Encoded protein: CASSDLAGGGETQYF.

The V gene is TRBV6-4, the J gene TRBJ1-1; unclear D gene. V was pared by 0 bases and J by 8 bases, with 7 bases between. CDR3 size: 12 residues. In germline, CDR1 is MRHNA, CDR2 SNTAGT. CDR3 region: CASSDSFGEAFF. CDR3 nucleotide sequence: TGTGCCAGCAGTGACTCCTTCGGGGAAGCTTTCTTT.